This passage covers 14 T cell receptor beta chains from one sample sequenced in a study of technical replicates of blood from a handful of donors. This table comes from immunoSEQ multiplex PCR, and its TCRdb copy is limited to in-frame clones, with some not included. The table records roughly 7,000 clones, less than 96% of them present only once. What was sequenced was PBMCs. All receptors come from a human donor in good health.

The rearrangement joins TRBV7-8 to TRBJ1-3; D ambiguous. The CDR3 extends over 14 amino acids. V shed 5 bases and J shed 3 bases, with 11 bases lying between them. The V gene's germline CDR1 is SGHVS and CDR2 FQNEAQ. CDR3 sequence (DNA): TGTGCCAGCAGCCCTGCGACAATTGGAAACACCATATATTTT. Encoded protein: CASSPATIGNTIYF.

V is TRBV19 and J is TRBJ1-1; 9 bases align to TRBD1. The CDR3 extends over 16 amino acids. V was pared by 0 bases and J by 3 bases, with 5 bases of the junction left unmatched. Germline assignment: CDR1 LNHDA and CDR2 SQIVND (reference sequence). The CDR3 sequence is CASSIDRTGDDTEAFF. The DNA of the CDR3 is TGTGCCAGTAGTATAGACAGGACAGGGGATGACACTGAAGCTTTCTTT.

This CDR3 reads CAISPGREQETQYF. The CDR3 DNA reads TGTGCCATCAGCCCCGGACGGGAGCAAGAGACCCAGTACTTC. This sequence joins TRBV10-3 and TRBJ2-5, with a weak D call TRBD2 (6 bases). CDR3 length: 14 residues. CDR1 is ENHRY and CDR2 is SYGVKD in the germline V gene. Trimming removed 6 bases at V and 2 bases at J, with 13 bases between.

J is TRBJ2-1 and V is TRBV11-2; 9 bases line up with TRBD1. The CDR3 totals 15 residues. V was pared by 5 bases and J by 8 bases, with 10 bases of the junction left unmatched. Per the germline V gene, CDR1 is SGHAT and CDR2 is FQNNGV. The CDR3 coding sequence is TGTGCCAGCAGCCCCGACAGGGGGAGTACGGATGAGCAGTTCTTC. Translating it yields CASSPDRGSTDEQFF.

The rearrangement links TRBV27 to TRBJ2-1; D ambiguous. The CDR3 consists of 15 residues. CDR1 is MNHEY, CDR2 SMNVEV, per germline (reference sequence). Trimming left V 7 bases short and J 4 bases short, with 17 bases between. The CDR3 coding sequence is TGTGCCAGCAACCCTCTTGGGCCGGCGTACAATGAGCAGTTCTTC. This gives the protein CASNPLGPAYNEQFF.

This clone was seen once. The genes are TRBV7-9 and TRBJ2-5; possibly TRBD1 for D (5 bases). There are 13 residues in the CDR3. V gave up 5 bases and J gave up 4 bases, with 11 bases separating them. Germline V gives CDR1 SEHNR, CDR2 FQNEAQ (reference sequence). As DNA, the CDR3 is TGTGCCAGCAGCCCACAGGAAAGAGAGACCCAGTACTTC. It yields the protein CASSPQERETQYF. Looking up the rest from reference TRBV7-9 and TRBJ2-5 gives the full variable domain: DTGVSQNPRHKITKRGQNVTFRCDPISEHNRLYWYRQTLGQGPEFLTYFQNEAQLEKSRLLSDRFSAERPKGSFSTLEIQRTEQGDSAMYLCASSPQERETQYFGPGTRLLVL.

V and J are TRBV7-2 and TRBJ1-1; TRBD1 matches 8 bases. This CDR3 is 15 amino acids long. Unmatched junction bases numbered 12, after V lost 6 bases and J lost 6 bases. Germline V gene sequence: CDR1 SGHTA, CDR2 FQGNSA. The DNA of the CDR3 is TGTGCCAGCAGTCTATCGACAGGGGAGGTCTCTGAAGCTTTCTTT. It yields the protein CASSLSTGEVSEAFF.

V and J are TRBV29-1 and TRBJ2-1; TRBD2 matches 11 bases. The CDR3 loop spans 17 amino acids. The V and J ends lost 6 bases and 0 bases, in that order; junction bases with no gene match: 10. Germline values: CDR1 SQVTM, CDR2 ANQGSEA. CDR3: CSVTLGLAGASYNEQFF. As DNA, the CDR3 is TGCAGCGTAACCCTCGGACTAGCGGGTGCCTCCTACAATGAGCAGTTCTTC.

This clone was seen a handful of times. This chain links TRBV30 with TRBJ1-1, with 11 bases that match TRBD1. Looked up from germline, CDR1 is GTSNPN and CDR2 is SVGIG (reference sequence). V shed 0 bases and J 10 bases; nucleotides not matched to a gene: 10. The length of the CDR3 is 15 residues. CDR3 loop: CAWSVRGGTGGRAFF. The CDR3 DNA sequence: TGTGCCTGGAGTGTTAGGGGTGGGACAGGGGGACGAGCTTTCTTT.

Here the CDR3 DNA reads TGTGCCAGCAGAACGACAGGAATTAGCAATCAGCCCCAGCATTTT. It translates to CASRTTGISNQPQHF. The chain joins TRBV6-1 to TRBJ1-5, with a tentative D call TRBD1 (6 bases). CDR3 length: 15 amino acids. In germline, CDR1 is MNHNS, CDR2 SASEGT. V was clipped by 6 bases and J by 0 bases, with 12 bases between them.

The chain recombines TRBV5-1 with TRBJ2-5; D is ambiguous. The CDR3 totals 13 residues. Germline CDR1 is SGHRS and CDR2 is YFSETQ. Trimming removed 0 bases at V and 4 bases at J, with 7 bases between. CDR3: CASSLDQVETQYF. The CDR3 coding sequence is TGCGCCAGCAGCTTGGACCAGGTAGAGACCCAGTACTTC.

The V call is TRBV29-1, the J call TRBJ2-2; D unresolved. The V and J ends lost 4 bases and 2 bases respectively, with 8 bases between them. The V gene's germline CDR1 is SQVTM and CDR2 ANQGSEA. The length of the CDR3 is 13 residues. CDR3 protein: CSVGAENTGELFF. The CDR3 DNA reads TGCAGCGTTGGGGCAGAAAACACCGGGGAGCTGTTTTTT.

This clone came up once. The rearrangement links TRBV5-1 to TRBJ2-6; unclear D gene. Germline V lookup: CDR1 SGHRS, CDR2 YFSETQ. With 5 bases removed from V and 0 bases from J, the gap between germline ends came to 9 bases. CDR3 length: 15 amino acids. For the CDR3, the DNA is TGCGCCAGCAGTTTTACAGCCTCTGGGGCCAACGTCCTGACTTTC. It encodes CASSFTASGANVLTF.

The chain uses TRBV18 and TRBJ1-2; 9 bases fit TRBD1. With V trimmed by 6 bases and J by 9 bases, 14 bases remained unmatched. CDR3 length: 15 amino acids. CDR1 is KGHSH and CDR2 is LQKENI in the germline V gene. The DNA for the CDR3 is TGTGCCAGCTCCTCCTCCCCCGGACAGGGGAAACGCTACACCTTC. This gives the protein CASSSSPGQGKRYTF.